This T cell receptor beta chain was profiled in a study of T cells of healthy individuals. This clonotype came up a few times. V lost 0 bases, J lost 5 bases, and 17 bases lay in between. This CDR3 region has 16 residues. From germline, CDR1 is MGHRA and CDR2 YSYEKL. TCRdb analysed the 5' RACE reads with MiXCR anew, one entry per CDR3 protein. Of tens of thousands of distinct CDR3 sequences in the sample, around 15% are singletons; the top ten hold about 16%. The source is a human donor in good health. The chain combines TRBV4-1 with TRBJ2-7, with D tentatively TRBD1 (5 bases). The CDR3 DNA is TGCGCCAGCAGCCAAGATCGTAGGGGCCTTATCAACGAGCAGTACTTC. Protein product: CASSQDRRGLINEQYF.